What follows describes a single T cell receptor (beta chain). Antigen specificity is unknown. From the reads, TCRdb called clonotypes with MiXCR, one entry per CDR3 protein. This table has some 800,000 distinct CDR3 sequences, roughly 33% appearing once. This specimen comes from a study of T cell repertoires in cytomegalovirus infection. Study context: It was recently identified HLA-C-restricted and well-studied HLA-B-restricted CMV epitopes that the study used. Carrying CMV and the relevant HLA type showed in public TCR beta signatures.

General study points: Across the ex vivo response, the dominant clonotypes were HLA-C-restricted CMV-specific TCR beta clonotypes.

Per germline, CDR1 SGHTA and CDR2 FQGTGA. V shed 4 bases, J shed 6 bases, and the junction held 10 bases outside the gene matches. The CDR3 is 15 amino acids. This sequence was found in a human donor in good health (CMV status not recorded). Some clones in this sample may be carry-over from other donors' samples. The specimen comprised cultured CD8+ T cells from PBMCs, sampled from culture after CMV antigen stimulation. The V call is TRBV7-3, the J call TRBJ2-3, with TRBD1 identical over 7 bases. The chain's CDR3 is CASSSPEGARDTQYF. In DNA form, the CDR3 reads TGTGCCAGCAGCTCCCCTGAGGGGGCGCGGGATACGCAGTATTTT.